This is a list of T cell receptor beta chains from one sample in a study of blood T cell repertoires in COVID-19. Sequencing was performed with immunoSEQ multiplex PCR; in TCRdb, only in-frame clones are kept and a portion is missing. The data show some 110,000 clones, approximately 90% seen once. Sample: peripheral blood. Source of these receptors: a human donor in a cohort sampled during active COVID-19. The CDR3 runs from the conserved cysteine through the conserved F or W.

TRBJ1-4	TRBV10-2	CASSQRATNEKLFF
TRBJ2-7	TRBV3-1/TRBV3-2	CASSQGTEGLGPYEQYF
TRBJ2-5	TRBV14	CASSQGLLYQETQYF
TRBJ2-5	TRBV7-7	CASSPRVAGGQETQYF
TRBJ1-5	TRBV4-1	CASSRGEYSNQPQHF
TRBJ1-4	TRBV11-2	CARSSATNEKLFF
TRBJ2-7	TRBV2	CASSRHASGTGEQYF
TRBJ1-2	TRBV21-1	CASSKVGPPRTPQNYGYTF
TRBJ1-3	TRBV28	CASSLPSGSGNTIYF
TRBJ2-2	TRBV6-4	CASSWYSDTGELFF
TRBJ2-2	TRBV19	CASSTAGVNTGELFF
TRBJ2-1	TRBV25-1	CASSEWGQGEQFF
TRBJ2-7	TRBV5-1	CASRRGMNIAGAGGYEQYF
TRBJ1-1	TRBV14	CASSDWTGLNTEAFF
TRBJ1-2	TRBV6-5	CASILRTGYFSGYTF
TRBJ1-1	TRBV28	CASSLGTGEREAFF
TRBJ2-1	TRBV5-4	CASSMGQGSNEQFF
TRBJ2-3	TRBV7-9	CASRSTSGNTDTQYF
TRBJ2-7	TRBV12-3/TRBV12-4	CASSQSLYEQYF
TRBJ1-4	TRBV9	CASSVGATNEKLFF
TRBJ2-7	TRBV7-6	CASSHGTGNYYEQYF
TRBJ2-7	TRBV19	CASSARDFQSSYEQYF
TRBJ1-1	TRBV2	CASSDVNTEAFF
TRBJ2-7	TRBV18	CASSRDIEQYF
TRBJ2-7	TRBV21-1	CASSNAVVETAGRYEQYF
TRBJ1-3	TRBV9	CASSVRTGAGNTIYF
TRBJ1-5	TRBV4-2	CASSPRWRGGSNQPQHF
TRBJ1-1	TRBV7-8	CASSFSMNTEAFF
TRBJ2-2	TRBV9	CASSAKGLAGTPNTGELFF
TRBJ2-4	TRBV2	CASSEPYQASIKNIQYF
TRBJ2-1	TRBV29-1	CSVPRGGSYNEQFF
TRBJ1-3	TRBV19	CASSNQANSGNTIYF
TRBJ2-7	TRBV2	CASSTGTDYEQYF
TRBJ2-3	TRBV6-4	CASSVPRSGKDTQYF
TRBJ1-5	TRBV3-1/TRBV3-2	CASSPYRGDSNQPQHF
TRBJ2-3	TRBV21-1	CATLPGQDITDTQYF
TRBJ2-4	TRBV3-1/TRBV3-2	CASRQTDRGLAKNIQYF
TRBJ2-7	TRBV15	CATSSDRPLMEQYF
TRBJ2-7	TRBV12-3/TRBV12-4	CASSLVQGYEQYF
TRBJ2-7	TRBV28	CASSSHPRREHIYF
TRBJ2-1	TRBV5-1	CASSTPGQNYNEQFF
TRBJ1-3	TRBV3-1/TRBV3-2	CASRTGWLDGNTIYF
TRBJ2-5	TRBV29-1	CSVVRAGGGETQYF
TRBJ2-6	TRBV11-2	CASSLRAGASGANVLTF
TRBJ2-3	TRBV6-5	CASSPGTGGVSTQYF
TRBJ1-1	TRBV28	CASSLRNRAYTEAFF
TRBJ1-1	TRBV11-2	CASSLVRDTEAFF
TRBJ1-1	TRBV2	CASSLQGYPMNTEAFF
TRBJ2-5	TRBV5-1	CASSLDRKETQYF
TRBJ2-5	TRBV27	CASSSRLAGRFQETQYF
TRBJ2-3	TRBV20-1	CSASGGTGDYSDTQYF
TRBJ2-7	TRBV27	CASSSQGQGVGEQYF
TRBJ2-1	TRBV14	CASSQVGGSWLNEQFF
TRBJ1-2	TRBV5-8	CASSLASTRGGYTF